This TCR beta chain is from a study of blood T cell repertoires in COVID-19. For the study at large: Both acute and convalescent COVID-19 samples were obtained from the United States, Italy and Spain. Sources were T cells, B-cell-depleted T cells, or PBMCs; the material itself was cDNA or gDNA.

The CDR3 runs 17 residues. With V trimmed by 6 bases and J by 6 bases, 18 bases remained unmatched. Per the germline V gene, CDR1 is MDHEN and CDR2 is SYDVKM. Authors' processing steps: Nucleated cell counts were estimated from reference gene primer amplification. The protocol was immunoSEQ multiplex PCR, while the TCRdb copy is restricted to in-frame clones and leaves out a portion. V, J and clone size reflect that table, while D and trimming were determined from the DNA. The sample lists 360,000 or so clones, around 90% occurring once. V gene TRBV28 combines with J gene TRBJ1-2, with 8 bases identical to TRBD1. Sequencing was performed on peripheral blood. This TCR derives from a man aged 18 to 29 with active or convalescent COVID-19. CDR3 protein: CASRYLLGQGAGNGYTF. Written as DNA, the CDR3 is TGTGCCAGCAGATATCTCCTGGGGCAGGGGGCAGGAAATGGCTACACCTTC.